These 4 T cell receptor beta chains were all obtained from the same sample, sequenced in a study of hypomethylating agent response in myelodysplastic syndrome. The method was immunoSEQ multiplex PCR; TCRdb's version includes in-frame clones alone and lacks a portion of them. Of approximately 11,000 clones listed, under 85% are singletons. The specimen comprised bone marrow, sampled before or after starting hypomethylating agent treatment for myelodysplastic syndrome (not recorded which). The origin of the receptors is a human donor with myelodysplastic syndrome.

This chain joins TRBV6-6 and TRBJ1-3, with D unclear. This CDR3 has 14 residues. V was shortened by 2 bases and J by 4 bases, with 9 bases between the two germline ends. Germline V lookup: CDR1 MNHNY, CDR2 SVGAGI (reference sequence). CDR3 in DNA: TGTGCCAGCAGTTACGCAGCCCTCGGAAACACCATATATTTT. This sequence encodes CASSYAALGNTIYF.

The chain uses TRBV6-5 and TRBJ2-7; 9 bases line up with TRBD1. Germline V lookup: CDR1 MNHEY, CDR2 SVGAGI. CDR3 size: 14 residues. The V segment lost 5 bases and the J segment 3 bases; nucleotides outside the gene matches: 5. CDR3 DNA: TGTGCCAGCAGTGGGACAGGGAGCCACTACGAGCAGTACTTC. As protein: CASSGTGSHYEQYF.

The rearrangement uses TRBV6-6 and TRBJ1-4; 7 bases agree with TRBD1. The CDR3 runs 16 residues. Germline V gene lookup returns CDR1 MNHNY and CDR2 SVGAGI (reference sequence). V trimming: 5 bases; J trimming: 0 bases; junction bases outside the gene matches: 6. CDR3 coding DNA: TGTGCCAGCAGTAATACAGGGGCCGCAACTAATGAAAAACTGTTTTTT. Its translation: CASSNTGAATNEKLFF.

This chain connects TRBV5-1 to TRBJ1-1; 11 bases are shared with TRBD1. V dropped 7 bases and J dropped 1; count of bases not matched to a gene: 6. Germline lookup yields CDR1 SGHRS and CDR2 YFSETQ. The CDR3 is 15 amino acids. The CDR3: CASDYGTGGNTEAFF. The CDR3 DNA sequence: TGCGCCAGCGACTATGGGACAGGGGGGAACACTGAAGCTTTCTTT.